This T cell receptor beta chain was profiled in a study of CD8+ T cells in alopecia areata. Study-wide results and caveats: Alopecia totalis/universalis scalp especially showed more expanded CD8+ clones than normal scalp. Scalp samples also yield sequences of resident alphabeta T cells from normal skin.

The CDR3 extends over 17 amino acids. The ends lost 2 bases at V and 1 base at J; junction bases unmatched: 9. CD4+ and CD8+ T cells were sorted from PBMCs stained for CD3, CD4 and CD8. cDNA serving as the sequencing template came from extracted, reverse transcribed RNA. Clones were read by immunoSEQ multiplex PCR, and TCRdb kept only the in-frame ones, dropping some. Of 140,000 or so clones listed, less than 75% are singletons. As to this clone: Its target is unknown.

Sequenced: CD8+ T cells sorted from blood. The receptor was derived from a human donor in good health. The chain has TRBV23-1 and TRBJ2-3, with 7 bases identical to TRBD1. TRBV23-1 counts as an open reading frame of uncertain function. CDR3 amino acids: CASSQRKGQIGTDTQYF. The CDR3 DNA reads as TGCGCCAGCAGTCAACGAAAGGGACAGATCGGCACAGATACGCAGTATTTT.